Shown below are 25 T cell receptor beta chains from a single sample sequenced in a study of cytomegalovirus exposure and HLA in healthy donors. PCR used 60 Vbeta primers and 13 Jbeta primers. TCRdb's copy holds only in-frame clones and misses some; the assay was immunoSEQ multiplex PCR. This repertoire includes 120,000 to 150,000 clones. The sequenced sample was PBMCs. The receptors were gathered from a woman aged 50 to 60 in good health and CMV-seronegative.

CDR3: CASSGTTDRGLEQYF. In DNA form, the CDR3 reads TGCGCCAGCAGCGGGACCACGGACAGGGGACTCGAGCAGTACTTC. The chain uses TRBV5-1 and TRBJ2-7, with 9 bases lining up with TRBD1. The V segment lost 4 bases and the J segment 6 bases; nucleotides outside the gene matches: 11. CDR3 length equals 15 residues. Germline V gives CDR1 SGHRS, CDR2 YFSETQ.

The V gene is TRBV13, the J gene TRBJ1-1; TRBD1 might be the D (5 bases). V lost 5 bases and J lost 1, with 14 bases in between. Germline V gene data show CDR1 as PRHDT and CDR2 as FYEKMQ (reference sequence). The CDR3 is 15 amino acids. The CDR3 region is CASSLRGHSNTEAFF. The CDR3 DNA sequence: TGTGCCAGCAGCCTACGTGGACACTCGAACACTGAAGCTTTCTTT. The entire variable domain, with the rest obtained from reference TRBV13 and TRBJ1-1, is as follows: AAGVIQSPRHLIKEKRETATLKCYPIPRHDTVYWYQQGPGQDPQFLISFYEKMQSDKGSIPDRFSAQQFSDYHSELNMSSLELGDSALYFCASSLRGHSNTEAFFGQGTRLTVV.

The genes are TRBV9 and TRBJ2-6; 7 bases agree with TRBD2. Germline V CDR1 and CDR2: SGDLS, YYNGEE. The CDR3 is made up of 17 amino acids. Trimming at V came to 4 bases and at J to 0 bases, leaving 7 bases not matched to a gene. The CDR3 sequence: CASSLRLALSGANVLTF. The CDR3 DNA reads TGTGCCAGCAGCCTTCGACTAGCTCTCTCTGGGGCCAACGTCCTGACTTTC.

V usage is TRBV29-1 and J usage is TRBJ1-1; 7 bases line up with TRBD1. CDR1 is SQVTM and CDR2 is ANQGSEA in the germline V gene. This CDR3 contains 11 residues. The J segment lost 8 bases and the V segment lost 4 bases, leaving 4 bases of the junction unmatched. The CDR3 DNA follows: TGCAGCGTTGGCAAGACAGGGGAAGCTTTCTTT. This translates into CSVGKTGEAFF.

This rearrangement joins TRBV6-6 to TRBJ2-2, with 8 positions matching TRBD2. This CDR3 comprises 16 residues. CDR1 and CDR2 (germline): MNHNY, SVGAGI (reference sequence). The ends lost 7 bases at V and 4 bases at J; junction bases unmatched: 11. CDR3 protein: CASIRAGGTGTGELFF. In nucleotides, the CDR3 is TGTGCCAGCATTAGGGCGGGGGGAACGGGCACCGGGGAGCTGTTTTTT.

This sequence joins TRBV4-3 and TRBJ1-1, with D unresolved. Trimming removed 0 bases at V and 1 base at J, with 9 bases between. The CDR3 contains 15 residues. Germline-derived CDR1 and CDR2 are LGHNA and YSLEER. The DNA for the CDR3 is TGCGCCAGCAGCCAAGATACCCAGGAGAACACTGAAGCTTTCTTT. This translates into CASSQDTQENTEAFF.

The rearrangement joins TRBV2 to TRBJ2-5, with D tentatively TRBD2 (6 bases). Germline V gene lookup returns CDR1 SNHLY and CDR2 FYNNEI. The CDR3 has 13 residues. The V and J ends lost 6 bases and 4 bases respectively, with 12 bases between them. The CDR3 spells CASRLGAGETQYF. CDR3 nucleotides: TGTGCCAGCAGATTGGGAGCGGGAGAGACCCAGTACTTC.

The gene calls are TRBV5-4 and TRBJ2-7; TRBD1 agrees at 7 bases. The trim removed 1 base at V and 5 bases at J, leaving 6 bases unmatched. Germline CDR1 is SGHNT and CDR2 is YYREEE (reference sequence). This CDR3 contains 14 residues. CDR3 coding DNA: TGTGCCAGCAGCTTGAAACAGGGGTCCGACGAGCAGTACTTC. Protein product: CASSLKQGSDEQYF. The whole variable domain, remainder taken from reference TRBV5-4 and TRBJ2-7, is ETGVTQSPTHLIKTRGQQVTLRCSSQSGHNTVSWYQQALGQGPQFIFQYYREEENGRGNFPPRFSGLQFPNYSSELNVNALELDDSALYLCASSLKQGSDEQYFGPGTRLTVT.

This chain links TRBV2 with TRBJ1-2, with D maybe TRBD1 (6 bases). This CDR3 region has 12 residues. With 7 bases removed from V and 5 bases from J, the gap between germline ends came to 11 bases. Germline V gene data show CDR1 as SNHLY and CDR2 as FYNNEI. The CDR3 DNA sequence: TGTGCCAGCACACAGGGACGATATGGCTACACCTTC. This encodes CASTQGRYGYTF.

This sequence joins TRBV5-1 and TRBJ2-7; possible D gene TRBD1, 8 bases. The V and J ends lost 2 bases and 3 bases respectively, with 15 bases between them. The CDR3 is 15 residues long. Germline-derived CDR1 and CDR2 are SGHRS and YFSETQ. CDR3 DNA sequence: TGCGCCAGCAGCTTAAAACAGGGGGGGAACTACGAGCAGTACTTC. It is translated as CASSLKQGGNYEQYF.

The V gene is TRBV13, the J gene TRBJ1-2; TRBD1 might be the D (5 bases). The CDR3 runs 16 residues. The germline V and J ends were trimmed by 5 bases and 4 bases, with 20 bases remaining between them. Germline CDR1 reads PRHDT; CDR2 reads FYEKMQ (reference sequence). The CDR3 DNA sequence: TGTGCCAGCAGCACCCTCAACGAAGCCGGGGGCTATGGCTACACCTTC. Protein product: CASSTLNEAGGYGYTF.

The V call is TRBV4-3, the J call TRBJ2-1; possible D gene TRBD2, 6 bases. The CDR3 is 17 amino acids. Germline-derived CDR1 and CDR2 are LGHNA and YSLEER. Between the trimmed V and J ends, which lost 0 bases and 8 bases, there was a span of 20 bases. The CDR3 nucleotides read TGCGCCAGCAGCCAAGATTCCAGCGGGCTAGGAGAAGATGAGCAGTTCTTC. Its protein is CASSQDSSGLGEDEQFF.

The genes are TRBV14 and TRBJ1-1, with TRBD1 matching 7 bases. CDR1 and CDR2 (germline): SGHDN, FVKESK. This CDR3 has 15 amino acids. Trimming cost V 3 bases and J 1 base; bases outside gene matches: 5. CDR3 sequence: CASSQLTGANTEAFF. CDR3 nucleotides: TGTGCCAGCAGCCAGTTAACAGGGGCGAACACTGAAGCTTTCTTT.

This chain joins TRBV18 and TRBJ2-1; the match to TRBD2 covers 8 bases. This CDR3 is built from 15 residues. Germline assignment: CDR1 KGHSH and CDR2 LQKENI. The V gene end was trimmed by 3 bases and the J gene end by 6 bases; junction bases not matched to a gene: 7. The CDR3 DNA follows: TGTGCCAGCTCACCCTCCGGGACTAGGGGCAATGAGCAGTTCTTC. Its protein product is CASSPSGTRGNEQFF. Based on the CDR3 plus reference TRBV18 and TRBJ2-1, the full variable domain is NAGVMQNPRHLVRRRGQEARLRCSPMKGHSHVYWYRQLPEEGLKFMVYLQKENIIDESGMPKERFSAEFPKEGPSILRIQQVVRGDSAAYFCASSPSGTRGNEQFFGPGTRLTVL.

The V call is TRBV6-5, the J call TRBJ1-2, with TRBD1 matching 8 bases. Per germline, CDR1 MNHEY and CDR2 SVGAGI. This CDR3 has 13 residues. V lost 2 bases, J lost 8 bases, and 4 bases stayed unmatched. In DNA, the CDR3 is TGTGCCAGCAGTTACGTACAGGGGGGCGGCTACACCTTC. Its protein product is CASSYVQGGGYTF.

The chain is built from TRBV11-1 and TRBJ2-3; D may be TRBD2 (5 bases). Germline CDR1 is SGHAT and CDR2 is FQDESV (reference sequence). This CDR3 has 13 amino acids. V dropped 6 bases and J dropped 1 base, with 8 bases sitting between them. CDR3 sequence: CASRRERTDTQYF. CDR3 sequence (DNA): TGTGCCAGCAGGAGGGAACGCACAGATACGCAGTATTTT.

The chain combines TRBV7-9 with TRBJ2-3, with no clear D. The CDR3 covers 11 residues. Between the trimmed V and J ends, which lost 11 bases and 1 base, there was a span of 7 bases. Germline loops: CDR1 SEHNR, CDR2 FQNEAQ (reference sequence). The CDR3 DNA reads as TGTGCCGGGCAGGGCACAGATACGCAGTATTTT. Amino acid sequence: CAGQGTDTQYF.

J is TRBJ2-7 and V is TRBV30; D gene uncertain. The V gene lost 3 bases and the J gene lost 4 bases, with 13 bases spanning the gap. Germline CDR1 is GTSNPN and CDR2 is SVGIG (reference sequence). The CDR3 consists of 13 residues. The CDR3 protein is CAWSTVPLYEQYF. CDR3 in DNA: TGTGCCTGGAGCACAGTTCCCTTATACGAGCAGTACTTC.

The chain couples TRBV19 to TRBJ1-2; D perhaps matches TRBD1 (6 bases). The V gene's germline CDR1 is LNHDA and CDR2 SQIVND (reference sequence). The CDR3 is made up of 13 amino acids. Trimming removed 3 bases from V and 4 bases from J, with 9 bases in between. The CDR3 DNA reads as TGTGCCAGTAGTATCGCAGGGGTCTATGGCTACACCTTC. Translated: CASSIAGVYGYTF. The entire variable domain, with the rest obtained from reference TRBV19 and TRBJ1-2, is as follows: DGGITQSPKYLFRKEGQNVTLSCEQNLNHDAMYWYRQDPGQGLRLIYYSQIVNDFQKGDIAEGYSVSREKKESFPLTVTSAQKNPTAFYLCASSIAGVYGYTFGSGTRLTVV.

This chain links TRBV18 with TRBJ1-2, with D hard to call. This CDR3 has 14 residues. The V and J ends lost 4 bases and 0 bases respectively, with 9 bases between them. The germline V gene encodes CDR1 KGHSH and CDR2 LQKENI. CDR3 sequence (DNA): TGTGCCAGCTCACAGGCAGACACTAACTATGGCTACACCTTC. It is translated as CASSQADTNYGYTF. Based on the CDR3 plus reference TRBV18 and TRBJ1-2, the full variable domain is NAGVMQNPRHLVRRRGQEARLRCSPMKGHSHVYWYRQLPEEGLKFMVYLQKENIIDESGMPKERFSAEFPKEGPSILRIQQVVRGDSAAYFCASSQADTNYGYTFGSGTRLTVV.

V and J are TRBV19 and TRBJ2-1; a possible D gene is TRBD2 (5 bases). CDR3 length: 14 amino acids. Germline CDR1 and CDR2: LNHDA and SQIVND (reference sequence). Trimming shortened V by 4 bases and J by 6 bases, and 13 bases separated the two germline ends. The chain's CDR3 is CASSNTGEFNEQFF. DNA for the CDR3: TGTGCCAGTAGTAACACCGGGGAATTCAATGAGCAGTTCTTC.

The chain uses TRBV27 and TRBJ2-3; TRBD2 agrees at 14 bases. With V trimmed by 7 bases and J by 4 bases, 10 bases remained unmatched. Germline CDR1 MNHEY, CDR2 SMNVEV (reference sequence). The CDR3 is made up of 17 amino acids. Here the CDR3 DNA reads TGTGCCAGCACCCTACTAGGGACTAGCGGGAGATCAGATACGCAGTATTTT. Translated: CASTLLGTSGRSDTQYF.

The chain carries TRBV29-1 and TRBJ1-1; D is uncertain. Germline CDR1 reads SQVTM; CDR2 reads ANQGSEA. The CDR3 totals 13 residues. V shed 2 bases and J shed 7 bases, with 14 bases lying between them. CDR3 region: CSVETAETIEAFF. CDR3 in DNA: TGCAGCGTTGAAACAGCGGAGACAATTGAAGCTTTCTTT.

The J gene is TRBJ2-1, the V gene TRBV9, with 8 bases identical to TRBD2. CDR3 length: 16 amino acids. Germline CDR1 SGDLS, CDR2 YYNGEE. V lost 0 bases to trimming and J lost 6 bases; unmatched junction nucleotides: 8. CDR3 DNA sequence: TGTGCCAGCAGCGTAGGAGGACTAGCCGAGCTCAATGAGCAGTTCTTC. This codes for CASSVGGLAELNEQFF. The whole variable domain, remainder taken from reference TRBV9 and TRBJ2-1, is DSGVTQTPKHLITATGQRVTLRCSPRSGDLSVYWYQQSLDQGLQFLIQYYNGEERAKGNILERFSAQQFPDLHSELNLSSLELGDSALYFCASSVGGLAELNEQFFGPGTRLTVL.

CDR3 loop: CASSLGAGNEQFF. CDR3 DNA sequence: TGCGCCAGCAGCTTGGGAGCGGGAAATGAGCAGTTCTTC. The chain has TRBV5-1 and TRBJ2-1; 7 nucleotides agree with TRBD2. Germline loops: CDR1 SGHRS, CDR2 YFSETQ. Germline trimming cut 0 bases from V and 7 bases from J; bases unmatched to any gene: 1. The CDR3 covers 13 residues.